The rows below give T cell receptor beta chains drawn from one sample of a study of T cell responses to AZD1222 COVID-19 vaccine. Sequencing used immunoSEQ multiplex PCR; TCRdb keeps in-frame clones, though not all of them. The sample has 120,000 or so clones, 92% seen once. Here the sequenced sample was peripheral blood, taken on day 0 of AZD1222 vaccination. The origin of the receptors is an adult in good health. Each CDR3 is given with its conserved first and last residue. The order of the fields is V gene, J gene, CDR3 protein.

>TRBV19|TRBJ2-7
CASSIVSAGSTYEQYF
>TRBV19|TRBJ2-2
CASSRLAGRTGELFF
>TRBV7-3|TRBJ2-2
CASSEDRGTGELFF
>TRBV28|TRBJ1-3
CASRGGSSSGNTIYF
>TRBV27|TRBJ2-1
CASRGYNEQFF
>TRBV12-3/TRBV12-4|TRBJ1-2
CASTNIQGSGYTF
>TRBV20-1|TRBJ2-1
CSARASHEQFF
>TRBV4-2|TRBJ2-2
CASSQDHAGGPGAGYTGELFF
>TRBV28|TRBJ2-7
CASSLPTTFYEQYF
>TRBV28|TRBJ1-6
CASRAGVLYNSPLHF
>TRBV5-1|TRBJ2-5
CASSFRGVETQYF
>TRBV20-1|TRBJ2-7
CSAGDIYEQYF
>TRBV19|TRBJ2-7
CASSPRTGNVEQYF
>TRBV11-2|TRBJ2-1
CASSLDRAGGSYNEQFF
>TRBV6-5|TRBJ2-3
CASSYSGLDTQYF
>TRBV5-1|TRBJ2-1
CASSVQGVNEQFF
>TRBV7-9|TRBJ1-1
CASSQSVGFGTEAFF
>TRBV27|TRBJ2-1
CASSFDNSYNEQFF
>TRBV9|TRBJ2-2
CASSAQGGTGELFF
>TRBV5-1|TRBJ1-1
CASSSDGVRTEAFF
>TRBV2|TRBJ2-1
CASSEGAVAGGVIFF
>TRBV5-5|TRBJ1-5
CASSERDQPQHF
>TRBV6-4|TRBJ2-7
CASSDGVLGLASHEQYF
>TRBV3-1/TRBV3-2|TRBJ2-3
CASSQAGTDTQYF
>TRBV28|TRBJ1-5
CASSLLDSNQPQHF
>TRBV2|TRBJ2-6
CASSRGGAPGANVLTF
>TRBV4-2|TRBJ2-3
CASSQVGNSLTDTQYF
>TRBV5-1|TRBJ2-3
CASSSLISGWADTQYF
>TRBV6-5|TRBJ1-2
CASESGGGYTF
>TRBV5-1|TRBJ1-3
CASSPVPGDWKFSSGNTIYF
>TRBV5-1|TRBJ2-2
CASSLSGANTGELFF
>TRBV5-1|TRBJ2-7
CASSPGTGLYEQYF
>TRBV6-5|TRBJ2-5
CASSTPGLGETQYF
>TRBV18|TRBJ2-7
CASSPLGGQAGAREQYF
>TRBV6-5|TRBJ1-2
CASSAGGVHGYTF
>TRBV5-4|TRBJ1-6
CASSSPGQGTSPLHF
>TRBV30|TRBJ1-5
CAWEGGFNQPQHF
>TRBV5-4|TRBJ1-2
CASSPGQDYGYTF
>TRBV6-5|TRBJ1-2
CASRPTGRGYTF
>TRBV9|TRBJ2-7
CASSPHPRSRGGDEQYF
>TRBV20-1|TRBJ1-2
CSASIQGRSSGYTF
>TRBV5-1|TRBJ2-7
CASSLFQGYEQYF
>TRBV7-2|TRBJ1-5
CASSLQGFYQPQHF
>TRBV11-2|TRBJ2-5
CASSGSGSLRTQYF
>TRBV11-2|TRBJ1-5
CASRKQGSNQPQHF
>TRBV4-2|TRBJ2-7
CASSQVRVAGAHEQYF
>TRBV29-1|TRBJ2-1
CSVDRGLNSNEQFF
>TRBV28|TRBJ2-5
CASSPENDRGLQETQYF
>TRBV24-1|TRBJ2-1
CATSDLRGAAHNEQFF
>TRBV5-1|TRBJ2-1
CASSLGLAESSYNEQFF
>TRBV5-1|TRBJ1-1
CASSLGYRGTNTEAFF
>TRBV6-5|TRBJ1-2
CASSLQPQGLGGYTF
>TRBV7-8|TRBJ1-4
CASSPGANEKLFF
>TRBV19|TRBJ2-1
CASSIDLGTSKFNEQFF
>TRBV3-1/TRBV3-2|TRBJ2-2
CASSRRTSGNTGELFF
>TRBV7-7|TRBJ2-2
CASSLGTDSGTGELFF